This T cell receptor beta chain was recovered during a study of T cell responses to AZD1222 COVID-19 vaccine. Repertoires were generated with immunoSEQ multiplex PCR, while TCRdb's copy carries only in-frame clones and drops some. The sample lists about 97,000 clones, about 88% occurring once. Germline V CDR1 and CDR2: SGHAT, FQNNGV. V was shortened by 1 base and J by 10 bases, with 8 bases between the two germline ends. The CDR3 is made up of 13 amino acids. J is TRBJ1-6 and V is TRBV11-2; D remains unclear. This TCR was sampled from an adult in good health. The starting material was peripheral blood, obtained on day 0 of AZD1222 vaccination. The CDR3 coding sequence is TGTGCCAGCAGCTTAGTAGGAAACTCACCCCTCCACTTT. Translation: CASSLVGNSPLHF.